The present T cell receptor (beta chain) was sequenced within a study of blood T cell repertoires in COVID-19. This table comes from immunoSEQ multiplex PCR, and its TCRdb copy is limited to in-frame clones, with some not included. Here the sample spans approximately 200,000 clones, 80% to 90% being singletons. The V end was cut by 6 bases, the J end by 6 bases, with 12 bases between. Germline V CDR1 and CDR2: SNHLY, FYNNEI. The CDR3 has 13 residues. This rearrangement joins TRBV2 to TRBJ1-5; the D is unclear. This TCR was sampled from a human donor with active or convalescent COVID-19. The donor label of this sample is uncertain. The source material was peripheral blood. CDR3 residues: CASSKSEGQPQHF. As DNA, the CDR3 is TGTGCCAGCAGCAAATCGGAGGGTCAGCCCCAGCATTTT.